This record looks at one TCR beta chain sequence and its context. Its antigen remains unidentified. Some clones are missing from TCRdb's copy, which holds only in-frame ones; the method was immunoSEQ multiplex PCR. Of some 96,000 clones listed, approximately 92% were seen once; the top ten hold 15% to 20%. Trimming removed 5 bases at V and 0 bases at J, with 8 bases between. Germline V gives CDR1 SGHVS, CDR2 FNYEAQ. CDR3 size: 13 residues. The sample originates from a study of graft-versus-host responses after intestinal transplantation. On the study more broadly: Isolated intestinal, liver-intestinal, or multivisceral transplants were what recipients had. Anti-thymocyte globulin induction preceded 2 to 4 years of tacrolimus and steroid maintenance in all recipients.

Study-wide results and limits: Allograft clonal ratios (graft-versus-host to host-versus-graft) were high in patients who had graft-donor T cell macrochimerism. GvH clones appeared in recipient marrow, some first in ileum or blood.

The chain employs TRBV7-6 and TRBJ2-7; perhaps TRBD2 as D (6 bases). The sequence came from a human patient who received an intestinal transplant, so some T cells may come from the graft donor. This specimen was PBMCs, taken 450 to 460 days after intestinal transplant. The CDR3 region is CASSPGGSYEQYF. In DNA form, the CDR3 reads TGTGCCAGCAGCCCCGGGGGCTCCTACGAGCAGTACTTC.